A single T cell receptor (beta chain) is shown here with its context. As yet, its antigen is unknown. The source of the sample is a study of T-cell memory formation after mild COVID-19. Study results and limitations: Some SARS-CoV-2-responding clones were already detected in memory before infection. Clones that contracted from day 15 to 85 were balanced CD4/CD8, while later expanders leaned CD4+. Contracting clones localized mainly to CM and EM when CD4+ and mainly to EMRA when CD8+. SARS-CoV-2 specificity of second-wave clones peaking day 37 was unconfirmed.

MiXCR, run by TCRdb on the 5' RACE reads, gives a single entry per CDR3 protein. The sample gives about 360,000 distinct CDR3 sequences, around an eighth of which show up once; around 22% is in the top ten. From germline, CDR1 is SGHVS and CDR2 FNYEAQ. This CDR3 is 22 amino acids long. Unmatched junction bases numbered 24, after V lost 2 bases and J lost 5 bases. Sequenced input: PBMCs or a T cell subset sorted from them (not recorded which). This receptor was identified in a man younger than 30 who had mild COVID-19 (a few samples of this study predate the infection). Cell type and time point are not known. The chain is built from TRBV7-6 and TRBJ2-5; 12 nucleotides agree with TRBD1. The CDR3 DNA is TGTGCCAGCAGCTTACGCGCTCGGTGGGACAGGGGGCGTCGGGCCAATGGGGAGACCCAGTACTTC. As protein: CASSLRARWDRGRRANGETQYF.